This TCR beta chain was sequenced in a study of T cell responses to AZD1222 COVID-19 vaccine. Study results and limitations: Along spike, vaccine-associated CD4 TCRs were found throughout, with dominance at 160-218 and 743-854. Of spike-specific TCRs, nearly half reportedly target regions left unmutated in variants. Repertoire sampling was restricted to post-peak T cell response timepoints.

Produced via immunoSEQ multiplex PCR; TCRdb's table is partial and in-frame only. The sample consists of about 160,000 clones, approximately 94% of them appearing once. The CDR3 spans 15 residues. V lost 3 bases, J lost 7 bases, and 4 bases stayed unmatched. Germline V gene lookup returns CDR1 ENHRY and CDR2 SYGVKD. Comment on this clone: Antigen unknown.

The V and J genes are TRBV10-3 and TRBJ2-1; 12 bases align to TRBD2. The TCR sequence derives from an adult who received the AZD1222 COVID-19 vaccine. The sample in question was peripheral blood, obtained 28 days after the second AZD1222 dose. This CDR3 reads CAISDLAGGTNEQFF. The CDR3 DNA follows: TGTGCCATCAGTGACCTAGCGGGAGGGACTAATGAGCAGTTCTTC.